This T cell receptor beta chain derives from a study of cytomegalovirus exposure and HLA in healthy donors. Study-level points and caveats: In the analysis, some V segments, TRBV6-2 and TRBV6-3 included, were excluded as indistinguishable. CMV serostatus was the sole immune exposure information available. A previous analysis found most TCR beta V segments productive roughly 90% or roughly 30% of the time.

As regards this clone: No antigen is known for it.

It was with 60 Vbeta and 13 Jbeta primers that the PCR ran. Clones were sequenced by immunoSEQ multiplex PCR, and TCRdb holds only the in-frame ones, with some missing. The sample has some 120,000 clones, 77% seen once; the top ten hold 10% to 15%. Losses at the gene ends were 3 bases for V and 1 base for J; bases not matched to a gene: 17. This CDR3 comprises 23 residues. CDR1 and CDR2 (germline): MDHEN, SYDVKM. Material for sequencing was PBMCs. The genes are TRBV28 and TRBJ2-2; TRBD2 agrees at 16 bases. The receptor's source is a woman in her thirties or forties in good health and CMV-seropositive. The CDR3 region is CASSFPSPGLAGGPRKNTGELFF. CDR3 nucleotides: TGTGCCAGCAGTTTCCCTTCGCCGGGACTAGCGGGAGGGCCTCGGAAGAACACCGGGGAGCTGTTTTTT. Full variable domain (missing parts from reference TRBV28 and TRBJ2-2): DVKVTQSSRYLVKRTGEKVFLECVQDMDHENMFWYRQDPGLGLRLIYFSYDVKMKEKGDIPEGYSVSREKKERFSLILESASTNQTSMYLCASSFPSPGLAGGPRKNTGELFFGEGSRLTVL.